The 25 T cell receptor beta chains listed next were all sequenced from one sample in a study of cytomegalovirus exposure and HLA in healthy donors. The PCR used 60 Vbeta and 13 Jbeta primers. Using immunoSEQ multiplex PCR, the repertoire was profiled, and TCRdb retains in-frame clones only, with some absent. The repertoire has 130,000 or so clones, roughly 80% of them found once; the top ten carry 0.75% to 0.95%. Sequencing was done on a sample of PBMCs. The receptors were gathered from a woman aged 55-69 years in good health and CMV-seronegative.

This chain links TRBV7-9 with TRBJ2-7, with D perhaps matching TRBD1 (5 bases). The CDR3 loop spans 14 amino acids. Per germline, CDR1 SEHNR and CDR2 FQNEAQ (reference sequence). Trimming pared 1 base from V and 2 bases from J, leaving 9 bases between. CDR3 loop: CASSLGRVAYEQYF. DNA of the CDR3: TGTGCCAGCAGCTTAGGCAGGGTGGCCTACGAGCAGTACTTC. The whole variable domain, filled in from reference TRBV7-9 and TRBJ2-7, reads DTGVSQNPRHKITKRGQNVTFRCDPISEHNRLYWYRQTLGQGPEFLTYFQNEAQLEKSRLLSDRFSAERPKGSFSTLEIQRTEQGDSAMYLCASSLGRVAYEQYFGPGTRLTVT.

The chain uses TRBV4-1 and TRBJ1-1; D gene unclear. The length of the CDR3 is 14 residues. V dropped 1 base and J dropped 6 bases, with 12 bases sitting between them. Looked up from germline, CDR1 is MGHRA and CDR2 is YSYEKL. The DNA for the CDR3 is TGCGCCAGCAGCCAAGTAGTTGAGGTCCCTGAAGCTTTCTTT. It specifies CASSQVVEVPEAFF.

This clone was seen once. The rearrangement joins TRBV6-1 to TRBJ1-4, with 7 bases lining up with TRBD1. Germline V gives CDR1 MNHNS, CDR2 SASEGT. The CDR3 loop spans 12 amino acids. After removal of 6 bases from V and 8 bases from J, the junction contained 3 bases not matched to a gene. The CDR3 DNA reads TGTGCCAGCAGAGGGGGCAAGGAAAAACTGTTTTTT. This translates into CASRGGKEKLFF.

A few counts support this clone. The chain carries TRBV11-2 and TRBJ2-7; 9 bases align to TRBD1. The CDR3 is made up of 14 amino acids. The trim removed 5 bases at V and 4 bases at J, leaving 6 bases unmatched. Germline lookup yields CDR1 SGHAT and CDR2 FQNNGV. The CDR3 sequence: CASSLGQGLYEQYF. CDR3 sequence (DNA): TGTGCCAGCAGCCTGGGACAGGGACTATACGAGCAGTACTTC. Full variable domain (missing parts from reference TRBV11-2 and TRBJ2-7): EAGVAQSPRYKIIEKRQSVAFWCNPISGHATLYWYQQILGQGPKLLIQFQNNGVVDDSQLPKDRFSAERLKGVDSTLKIQPAKLEDSAVYLCASSLGQGLYEQYFGPGTRLTVT.

Comment on this clone: The junction does not match germline at one end; this may be a read error. This rearrangement joins TRBV5-6 to TRBJ1-2, with a tentative D call TRBD1 (5 bases). This CDR3 spans 15 amino acids. Looked up from germline, CDR1 is SGHDT and CDR2 is YYEEEE. CDR3 bases: TGTGCCGGCAGCTTCGGGACTCAAGCTAACTATGGCTACACCTTC. It is translated as CAGSFGTQANYGYTF.

This clone was detected once. The V call is TRBV5-8, the J call TRBJ2-7; a weak D match, TRBD2 (6 bases). V dropped 4 bases and J dropped 3 bases, with 14 bases sitting between them. The CDR3 runs to 14 residues. Germline V gives CDR1 SGHTS, CDR2 YDEGEE. CDR3: CASSAPGSHYEQYF. The CDR3, as DNA: TGTGCCAGCAGCGCACCCGGGAGCCACTACGAGCAGTACTTC.

The V call is TRBV13, the J call TRBJ2-1; 7 bases align to TRBD2. Germline CDR1 is PRHDT and CDR2 is FYEKMQ (reference sequence). This CDR3 has 13 residues. J was trimmed by 10 bases and V by 3 bases; bases with no gene match: 6. This CDR3 reads CASSLSPLAEQFF. Here the CDR3 DNA reads TGTGCCAGCAGCTTGTCCCCACTAGCGGAGCAGTTCTTC.

The V gene is TRBV28, the J gene TRBJ2-5; TRBD2 matches 8 bases. There are 15 residues in the CDR3. Germline CDR1 and CDR2: MDHEN and SYDVKM. V was clipped by 5 bases and J by 5 bases; unmatched bases: 10. The CDR3 loop is CASSPRGAGDETQYF. As DNA, the CDR3 is TGTGCCAGCAGTCCCCGGGGAGCGGGGGACGAGACCCAGTACTTC.

The J gene is TRBJ2-3, the V gene TRBV18; no definite D call. The CDR3 spans 15 residues. The V and J ends lost 6 bases and 5 bases respectively, with 18 bases between them. Germline V CDR1 and CDR2: KGHSH, LQKENI. The CDR3 nucleotides are TGTGCCAGCTCCTCCCGGCCGGGTTTGGGAGATACGCAGTATTTT. This codes for CASSSRPGLGDTQYF.

The chain employs TRBV21-1 and TRBJ1-1; the table calls TRBD1, which could not be checked here. TRBV21-1 is noted as a pseudogene. The length of the CDR3 is 13 residues. CDR3 amino acids: CASSRGTNTEAFF. CDR3 nucleotide sequence: TGTGCCAGCAGCAGGGGCACGAACACTGAAGCTTTCTTT.

V is TRBV5-1 and J is TRBJ2-5; possibly TRBD1 for D (5 bases). The assigned J gene may be wrong: the sequence end matches TRBJ2-7 better. The length of the CDR3 is 13 residues. Looked up from germline, CDR1 is SGHRS and CDR2 is YFSETQ. CDR3: CASSSDRTYEQYF. CDR3 bases: TGCGCCAGCAGCTCAGACAGAACCTACGAGCAGTACTTC.

This clone was detected many times. This rearrangement joins TRBV6-1 to TRBJ2-1; 10 nucleotides align to TRBD2. The CDR3 has 13 amino acids. Germline V lookup: CDR1 MNHNS, CDR2 SASEGT. Germline trimming cut 6 bases from V and 8 bases from J; bases unmatched to any gene: 4. This CDR3 is CASRASGSYEQFF. In DNA, the CDR3 is TGTGCCAGCAGGGCTAGCGGGAGTTATGAGCAGTTCTTC.

The chain employs TRBV15 and TRBJ2-1; a possible D gene is TRBD1 (5 bases). V lost 1 base and J 0 bases, leaving 7 bases between the germline ends. Germline V lookup: CDR1 LNHNV, CDR2 YYDKDF (reference sequence). This CDR3 spans 15 amino acids. CDR3 sequence reads: CATSRGGASYNEQFF. CDR3 bases: TGTGCCACCAGCAGAGGGGGCGCCTCCTACAATGAGCAGTTCTTC. The full variable domain, completed using reference TRBV15 and TRBJ2-1, is DAMVIQNPRYQVTQFGKPVTLSCSQTLNHNVMYWYQQKSSQAPKLLFHYYDKDFNNEADTPDNFQSRRPNTSFCFLDIRSPGLGDTAMYLCATSRGGASYNEQFFGPGTRLTVL.

The chain couples TRBV5-1 to TRBJ2-7; TRBD1 agrees at 7 bases. CDR3 length: 13 amino acids. CDR1 is SGHRS, CDR2 YFSETQ, per germline. J lost 3 bases, V lost 5 bases, and 5 bases had no gene match. The CDR3 spells CASRGTESYEQYF. As DNA, the CDR3 is TGCGCCAGCAGAGGGACAGAGAGCTACGAGCAGTACTTC.

The chain employs TRBV27 and TRBJ2-7; TRBD2 is a possible D gene (5 bases). V was cut by 0 bases and J by 3 bases, with 9 bases left in between. Germline V gives CDR1 MNHEY, CDR2 SMNVEV (reference sequence). The CDR3 consists of 14 residues. The CDR3 bases are TGTGCCAGCAGTTTATCGGGAGTTTACTACGAGCAGTACTTC. Its protein is CASSLSGVYYEQYF.

The V call is TRBV7-9, the J call TRBJ1-2; TRBD1 aligns across 7 bases. Germline trimming cut 0 bases from V and 4 bases from J; bases unmatched to any gene: 8. The CDR3 is made up of 16 amino acids. From germline, CDR1 is SEHNR and CDR2 FQNEAQ (reference sequence). The CDR3 region has the DNA TGTGCCAGCAGCTTAGCAGGGGGCGCGGTTGGCTATGGCTACACCTTC. Its protein is CASSLAGGAVGYGYTF. The full variable domain, with the rest looked up from reference TRBV7-9 and TRBJ1-2, is DTGVSQNPRHKITKRGQNVTFRCDPISEHNRLYWYRQTLGQGPEFLTYFQNEAQLEKSRLLSDRFSAERPKGSFSTLEIQRTEQGDSAMYLCASSLAGGAVGYGYTFGSGTRLTVV.

The V call is TRBV5-6, the J call TRBJ1-2, with TRBD1 matching over 9 bases. V trimming: 4 bases; J trimming: 3 bases; junction bases outside the gene matches: 19. CDR3 length: 19 residues. Germline-derived CDR1 and CDR2 are SGHDT and YYEEEE. The CDR3 region has the DNA TGTGCCAGCAGCGCCCCCCGGGGACAGGGTAAAGTTTCGGACTATGGCTACACCTTC. Its translation is CASSAPRGQGKVSDYGYTF. Supplemented by reference TRBV5-6 and TRBJ1-2, the full variable domain reads DAGVTQSPTHLIKTRGQQVTLRCSPKSGHDTVSWYQQALGQGPQFIFQYYEEEERQRGNFPDRFSGHQFPNYSSELNVNALLLGDSALYLCASSAPRGQGKVSDYGYTFGSGTRLTVV.

The chain combines TRBV4-1 with TRBJ2-5, with D possibly matching TRBD2 (6 bases). The germline V and J ends were trimmed by 4 bases and 3 bases, with 15 bases remaining between them. The germline CDR1 and CDR2 sequences are MGHRA and YSYEKL. The CDR3 runs to 15 residues. CDR3 sequence (DNA): TGCGCCAGCAGCCCCCGGGGCGGGGCTAAAGAGACCCAGTACTTC. Translated, it gives CASSPRGGAKETQYF.

J is TRBJ2-7 and V is TRBV29-1; 10 bases agree with TRBD2. This CDR3 comprises 15 residues. Trimming cost V 1 base and J 5 bases; bases outside gene matches: 8. Germline V gene data show CDR1 as SQVTM and CDR2 as ANQGSEA. CDR3 coding DNA: TGCAGCGTTGAAGGCGGAGGGACTAGCGTGAACGAGCAGTACTTC. Translating it yields CSVEGGGTSVNEQYF.

The J gene is TRBJ2-7, the V gene TRBV27; 8 bases map to TRBD2. V was pared by 5 bases and J by 6 bases, with 18 bases of the junction left unmatched. Germline lookup yields CDR1 MNHEY and CDR2 SMNVEV (reference sequence). CDR3 size: 17 residues. CDR3 bases: TGTGCCAGCAGTCCTTACGCCGGGACTAGGACTTCGGGCGAGCAGTACTTC. Protein sequence: CASSPYAGTRTSGEQYF.

V is TRBV7-9 and J is TRBJ1-6; D uncertain. The V gene's germline CDR1 is SEHNR and CDR2 FQNEAQ (reference sequence). V lost 5 bases to trimming and J lost 14 bases, with 16 bases between them. The CDR3 loop spans 13 amino acids. The CDR3 reads CASSPRSVSALHF. The CDR3 DNA follows: TGTGCCAGCAGCCCCAGGTCCGTGTCGGCCCTCCACTTT.

This clone has a single count. The rearrangement uses TRBV5-1 and TRBJ2-3; D possibly corresponds to TRBD2 (5 bases). The CDR3 loop spans 13 amino acids. Between the trimmed V and J ends, which lost 3 bases and 5 bases, there was a span of 10 bases. Germline-derived CDR1 and CDR2 are SGHRS and YFSETQ. The chain's CDR3 is CASSYGKVDTQYF. DNA for the CDR3: TGCGCCAGCAGCTACGGGAAGGTAGATACGCAGTATTTT.

The gene calls are TRBV7-9 and TRBJ1-4, with 8 bases matching TRBD1. Unmatched junction bases numbered 6, after V lost 1 base and J lost 8 bases. The CDR3 covers 15 residues. In germline, CDR1 is SEHNR, CDR2 FQNEAQ (reference sequence). CDR3 nucleotides: TGTGCCAGCAGCTTAGGAGGACAGGGCGGAGAAAAACTGTTTTTT. It yields the protein CASSLGGQGGEKLFF.

The V gene is TRBV4-1, the J gene TRBJ2-1, with D perhaps TRBD1 (6 bases). There are 17 residues in the CDR3. Trimming took off 1 base at V and 1 base at J, with 14 bases between the two ends. Per the germline V gene, CDR1 is MGHRA and CDR2 is YSYEKL. CDR3 nucleotides: TGCGCCAGCAGCCAAGTCCCAGGGGCGCGATCCTACAATGAGCAGTTCTTC. This translates into CASSQVPGARSYNEQFF.

The table lists this clone with a few counts. CDR3 residues: CASRVGGFEDQPQHF. The DNA of the CDR3 is TGTGCCAGCCGCGTTGGGGGGTTTGAGGATCAGCCCCAGCATTTT. This chain links TRBV6-1 with TRBJ1-5, with D tentatively TRBD1 (5 bases). Germline V lookup: CDR1 MNHNS, CDR2 SASEGT. Trimming removed 8 bases at V and 5 bases at J, with 19 bases between. The CDR3 loop spans 15 amino acids.